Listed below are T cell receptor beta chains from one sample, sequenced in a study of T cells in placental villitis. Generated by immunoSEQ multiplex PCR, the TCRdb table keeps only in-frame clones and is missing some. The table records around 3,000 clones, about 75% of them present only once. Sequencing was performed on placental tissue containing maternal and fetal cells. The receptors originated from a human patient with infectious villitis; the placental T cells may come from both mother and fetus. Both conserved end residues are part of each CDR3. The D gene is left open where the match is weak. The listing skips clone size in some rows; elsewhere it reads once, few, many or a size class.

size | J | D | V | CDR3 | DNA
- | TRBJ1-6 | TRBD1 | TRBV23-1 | CASAASGTGYSPLHF | TGCGCCAGCGCAGCTTCCGGGACAGGGTATTCACCCCTCCACTTT
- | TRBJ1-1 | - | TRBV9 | CASSVEGGDTEAFF | TGTGCCAGCAGCGTAGAAGGGGGGGACACTGAAGCTTTCTTT
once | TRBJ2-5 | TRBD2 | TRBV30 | CAWRPLAGGRETQYF | TGTGCCTGGAGGCCTCTAGCGGGGGGCCGAGAGACCCAGTACTTC
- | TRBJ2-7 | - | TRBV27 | CASSLSNPMWGSYEQYF | TGTGCCAGCAGTTTATCGAACCCGATGTGGGGCTCCTACGAGCAGTACTTC
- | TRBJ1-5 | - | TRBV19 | CASSIRQAPEPQHF | TGTGCCAGTAGTATTCGACAGGCCCCTGAGCCCCAGCATTTT
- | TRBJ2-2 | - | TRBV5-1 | CASRNEGVPTGELFF | TGCGCCAGCAGAAATGAAGGGGTCCCAACCGGGGAGCTGTTTTTT
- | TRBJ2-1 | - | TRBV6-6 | CASGSGDEQFF | TGTGCCAGCGGCTCGGGGGATGAGCAGTTCTTC
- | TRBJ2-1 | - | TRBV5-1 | CASSPPGGSYNEQFF | TGCGCCAGCAGCCCACCTGGGGGTTCCTACAATGAGCAGTTCTTC
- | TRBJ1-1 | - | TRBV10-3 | CAISESGGTEAFF | TGTGCCATCAGTGAGTCAGGGGGCACTGAAGCTTTCTTT
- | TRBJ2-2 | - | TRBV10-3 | CAITERDGTGELFF | TGTGCCATCACCGAGAGGGACGGCACCGGGGAGCTGTTTTTT
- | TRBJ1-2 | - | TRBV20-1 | CSARYDGYTF | TGCAGTGCCCGTTACGATGGCTACACCTTC
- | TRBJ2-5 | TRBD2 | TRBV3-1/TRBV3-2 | CASTSGSSGVIETQYF | TGTGCCAGCACCTCGGGGTCTAGCGGGGTTATAGAGACCCAGTACTTC
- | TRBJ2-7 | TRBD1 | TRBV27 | CASRRSGTGSSEQYF | TGTGCCAGCAGACGATCCGGGACAGGGTCCTCCGAGCAGTACTTC
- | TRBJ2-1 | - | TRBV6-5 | CASSQLAGSYNEQFF | TGTGCCAGCAGTCAATTGGCAGGGTCCTACAATGAGCAGTTCTTC
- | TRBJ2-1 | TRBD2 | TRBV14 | CASSQLGLAGEEQFF | TGTGCCAGCAGCCAATTAGGACTAGCGGGAGAAGAGCAGTTCTTC
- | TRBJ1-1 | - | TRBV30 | CAWTDRLSAEAFF | TGTGCCTGGACTGACAGGCTAAGCGCTGAAGCTTTCTTT
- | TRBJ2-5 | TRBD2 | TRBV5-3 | CARSLRGGETQYF | TGTGCCAGAAGCTTGCGGGGGGGCGAGACCCAGTACTTC
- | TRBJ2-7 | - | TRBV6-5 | CASSYASNSYEQYF | TGTGCCAGCAGTTACGCCAGCAATTCCTACGAGCAGTACTTC
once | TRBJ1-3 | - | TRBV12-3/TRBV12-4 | CASSLGGNTIYF | TGTGCCAGCAGTTTAGGAGGAAACACCATATATTTT
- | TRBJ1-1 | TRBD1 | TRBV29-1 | CSVRGVDRGLMNTEVFF | TGCAGCGTCAGAGGGGTGGACAGGGGGTTAATGAACACTGAAGTTTTCTTT
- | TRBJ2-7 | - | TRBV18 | CASSPRDNYEQYF | TGTGCCAGCTCACCACGCGACAACTACGAGCAGTACTTC
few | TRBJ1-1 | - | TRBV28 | CASSSEFRIIGNTEAFF | TGTGCCAGCAGCTCCGAATTCAGAATTATTGGGAACACTGAAGCTTTCTTT
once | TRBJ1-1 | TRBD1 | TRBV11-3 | CASSTSTGGLTEAFF | TGTGCCAGCAGCACATCGACAGGGGGGCTCACTGAAGCTTTCTTT
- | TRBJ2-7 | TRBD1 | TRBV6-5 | CASSYGTGVEQYF | TGTGCCAGCAGTTACGGGACAGGGGTAGAGCAGTACTTC
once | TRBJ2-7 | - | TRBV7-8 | CTSSTPTGEQYF | TGTACCAGCAGCACGCCTACCGGGGAGCAGTACTTC
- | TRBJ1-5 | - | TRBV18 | CASSRDMGTVSNQPQHF | TGTGCCAGCTCACGCGATATGGGGACGGTTAGCAATCAGCCCCAGCATTTT
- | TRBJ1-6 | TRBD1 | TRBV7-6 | CASSLETGLSPLHF | TGTGCCAGCAGCTTAGAGACAGGGCTTTCACCCCTCCACTTT
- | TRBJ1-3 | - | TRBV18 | CASSTGVTGNTIYF | TGTGCCAGCTCCACTGGAGTCACTGGAAACACCATATATTTT
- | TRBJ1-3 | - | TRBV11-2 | CASSPTAGNTIYF | TGTGCCAGCAGCCCCACTGCCGGAAACACCATATATTTT
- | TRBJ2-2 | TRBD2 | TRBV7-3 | CASSLNRLAGGSPGELFF | TGTGCCAGCAGCTTAAACAGACTAGCGGGAGGTTCCCCCGGGGAGCTGTTTTTT
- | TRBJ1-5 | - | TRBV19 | CASRDSNQPQHF | TGTGCCAGTAGGGACAGCAATCAGCCCCAGCATTTT
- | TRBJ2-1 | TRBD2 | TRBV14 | CASYKSGTSANNEQFF | TGTGCCAGCTATAAATCCGGGACTAGCGCCAACAATGAGCAGTTCTTC
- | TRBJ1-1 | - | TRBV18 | CASSPQGLQNTEAFF | TGTGCCAGCTCACCACAGGGGCTCCAGAACACTGAAGCTTTCTTT
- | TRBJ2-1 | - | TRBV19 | CASSSQGLHNEQFF | TGTGCCAGTAGCAGCCAGGGACTCCACAATGAGCAGTTCTTC
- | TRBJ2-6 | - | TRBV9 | CASSDRGPNGSGANVLTF | TGTGCCAGCAGCGATAGAGGGCCGAATGGCTCGGGGGCCAACGTCCTGACTTTC
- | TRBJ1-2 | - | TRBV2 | CASSEGPGYGYTF | TGTGCCAGCAGTGAGGGGCCTGGCTATGGCTACACCTTC
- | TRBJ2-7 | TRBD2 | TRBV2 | CASSGGAYEQYF | TGTGCCAGCAGCGGGGGGGCCTACGAGCAGTACTTC
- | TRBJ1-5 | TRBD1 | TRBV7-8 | CASSLPGGFGNQPQHF | TGTGCCAGCAGCCTACCAGGGGGCTTCGGCAATCAGCCCCAGCATTTT
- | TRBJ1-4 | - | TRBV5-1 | CASSPYGTRNEKLFF | TGCGCCAGCAGCCCTTACGGGACGAGGAATGAAAAACTGTTTTTT
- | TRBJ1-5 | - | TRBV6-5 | CASSYSEYQPQHF | TGTGCCAGCAGTTACTCGGAATACCAGCCCCAGCATTTT
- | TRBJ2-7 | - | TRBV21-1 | CASSKKKDTYEQYF | TGTGCCAGCAGCAAAAAAAAAGACACCTACGAGCAGTACTTC
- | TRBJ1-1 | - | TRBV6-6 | CASTLWSTTEAFF | TGTGCCAGCACCTTATGGTCGACGACTGAAGCTTTCTTT
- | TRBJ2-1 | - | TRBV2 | CASSEDRSYYNEQFF | TGTGCCAGCAGTGAAGACAGGAGCTACTACAATGAGCAGTTCTTC
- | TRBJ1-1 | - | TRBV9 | CASRTGSGKQAFF | TGTGCCAGCAGAACGGGGTCGGGAAAGCAGGCTTTCTTT
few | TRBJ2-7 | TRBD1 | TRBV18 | CASSQGQGASYEQYF | TGTGCCAGCTCACAGGGACAGGGGGCTAGCTACGAGCAGTACTTC
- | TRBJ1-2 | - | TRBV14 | CASSQVWNYGYTF | TGTGCCAGCAGCCAAGTTTGGAACTATGGCTACACCTTC
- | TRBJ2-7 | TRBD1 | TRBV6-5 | CASTRDRGYEQYF | TGTGCCAGCACGAGGGACAGGGGGTACGAGCAGTACTTC
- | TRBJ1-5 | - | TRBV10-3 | CAISDGDLNNQPQHF | TGTGCCATCAGTGACGGGGATTTGAACAATCAGCCCCAGCATTTT
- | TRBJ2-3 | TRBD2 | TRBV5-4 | CASSSKAGGPSDTQYF | TGTGCCAGCAGCTCTAAAGCGGGGGGCCCCTCAGATACGCAGTATTTT
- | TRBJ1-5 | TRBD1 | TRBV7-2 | CASSFTGDPSNQPQHF | TGTGCCAGCAGCTTCACAGGGGATCCTAGCAATCAGCCCCAGCATTTT
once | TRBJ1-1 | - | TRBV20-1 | CSASEQEEAFF | TGCAGTGCTAGCGAACAGGAGGAAGCTTTCTTT
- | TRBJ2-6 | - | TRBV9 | CASSVGGANVLTF | TGTGCCAGCAGCGTAGGGGGGGCCAACGTCCTGACTTTC
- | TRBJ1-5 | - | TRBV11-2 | CASSLDINQPQHF | TGTGCCAGCAGCTTAGACATCAATCAGCCCCAGCATTTT
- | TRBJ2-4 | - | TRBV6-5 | CASSRTGEAKNIQYF | TGTGCCAGCAGCCGGACCGGAGAGGCCAAAAACATTCAGTACTTC
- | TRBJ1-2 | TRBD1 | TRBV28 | CASRQGNYGYTF | TGTGCCAGCAGACAGGGGAACTATGGCTACACCTTC
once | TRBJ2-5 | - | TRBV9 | CASSVAGETQYF | TGTGCCAGCAGCGTAGCAGGAGAGACCCAGTACTTC
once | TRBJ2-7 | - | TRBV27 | CASSLSNPMWGSYEQYF | TGTGCCAGCAGTTTATCAAACCCGATGTGGGGCTCCTACGAGCAGTACTTC